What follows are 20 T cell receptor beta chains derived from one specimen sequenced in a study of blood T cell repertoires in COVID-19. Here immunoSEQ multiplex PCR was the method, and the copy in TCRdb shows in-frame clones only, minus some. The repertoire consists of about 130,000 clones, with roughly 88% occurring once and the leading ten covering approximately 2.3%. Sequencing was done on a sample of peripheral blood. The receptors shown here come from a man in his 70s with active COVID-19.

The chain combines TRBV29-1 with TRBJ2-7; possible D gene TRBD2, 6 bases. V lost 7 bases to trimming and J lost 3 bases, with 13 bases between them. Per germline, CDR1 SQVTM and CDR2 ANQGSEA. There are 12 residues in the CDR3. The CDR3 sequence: CSAGTVGYEQYF. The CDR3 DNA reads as TGCAGCGCCGGGACTGTAGGCTACGAGCAGTACTTC.

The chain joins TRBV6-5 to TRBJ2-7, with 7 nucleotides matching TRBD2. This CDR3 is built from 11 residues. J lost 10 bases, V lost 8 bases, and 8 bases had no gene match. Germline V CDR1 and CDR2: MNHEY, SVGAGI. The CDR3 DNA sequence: TGTGCCAGCTCCCGGGGGGACGCACAGTACTTC. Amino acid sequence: CASSRGDAQYF.

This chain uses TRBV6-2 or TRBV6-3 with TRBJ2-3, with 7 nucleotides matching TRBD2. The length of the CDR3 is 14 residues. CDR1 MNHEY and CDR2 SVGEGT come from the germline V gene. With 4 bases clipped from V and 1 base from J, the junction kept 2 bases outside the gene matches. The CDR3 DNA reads TGTGCCAGCAGTTTCAGCGGGGGCACAGATACGCAGTATTTT. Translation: CASSFSGGTDTQYF.

This chain's CDR3 is CASRRGMNTEAFF. The CDR3 bases are TGTGCCAGCAGGAGGGGGATGAACACTGAAGCTTTCTTT. The chain recombines TRBV7-3 with TRBJ1-1; D is perhaps TRBD1 (6 bases). V dropped 6 bases and J dropped 0 bases, with 8 bases sitting between them. The CDR3 has 13 amino acids. Looked up from germline, CDR1 is SGHTA and CDR2 is FQGTGA.

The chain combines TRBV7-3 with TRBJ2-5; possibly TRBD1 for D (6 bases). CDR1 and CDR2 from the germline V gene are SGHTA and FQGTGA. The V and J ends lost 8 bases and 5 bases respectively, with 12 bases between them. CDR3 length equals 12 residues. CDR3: CASSGDGETQYF. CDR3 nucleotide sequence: TGTGCCAGCTCAGGGGATGGGGAGACCCAGTACTTC.

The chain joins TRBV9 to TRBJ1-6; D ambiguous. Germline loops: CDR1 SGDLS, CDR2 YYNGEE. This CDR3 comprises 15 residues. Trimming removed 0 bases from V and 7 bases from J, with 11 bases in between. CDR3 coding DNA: TGTGCCAGCAGCGTAGGGGTCACTATGAATTCACCCCTCCACTTT. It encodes CASSVGVTMNSPLHF.

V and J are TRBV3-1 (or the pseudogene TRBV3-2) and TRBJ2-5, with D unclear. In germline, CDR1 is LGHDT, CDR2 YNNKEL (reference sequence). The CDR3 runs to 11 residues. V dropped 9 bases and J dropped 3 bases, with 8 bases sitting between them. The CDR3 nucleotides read TGTGCCAGTGGCCTAGAAGAGACCCAGTACTTC. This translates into CASGLEETQYF.

CDR3 residues: CASSAGTSGGMRETQYF. The CDR3, as DNA: TGTGCCAGCAGCGCGGGGACTAGCGGGGGAATGAGGGAGACCCAGTACTTC. The chain links TRBV9 to TRBJ2-5; 14 bases line up with TRBD2. CDR3 length equals 17 residues. The V gene's germline CDR1 is SGDLS and CDR2 YYNGEE. Trimming cost V 3 bases and J 5 bases; bases outside gene matches: 9.

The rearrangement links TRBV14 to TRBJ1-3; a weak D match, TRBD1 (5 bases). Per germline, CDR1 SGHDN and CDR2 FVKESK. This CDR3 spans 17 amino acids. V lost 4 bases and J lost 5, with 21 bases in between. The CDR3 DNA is TGTGCCAGCAGCCCTCAAGGGAAGGGGCTTGGAAGAAACACCATATATTTT. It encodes CASSPQGKGLGRNTIYF.

CDR3 sequence (DNA): TGTGCCCACCAGGGGCTCGAAAACACCATATATTTT. This codes for CAHQGLENTIYF. V usage is TRBV28 and J usage is TRBJ1-3; D is possibly TRBD1 (6 bases). The CDR3 is 12 amino acids. The V gene's germline CDR1 is MDHEN and CDR2 SYDVKM. V gave up 11 bases and J gave up 6 bases, with 14 bases separating them.

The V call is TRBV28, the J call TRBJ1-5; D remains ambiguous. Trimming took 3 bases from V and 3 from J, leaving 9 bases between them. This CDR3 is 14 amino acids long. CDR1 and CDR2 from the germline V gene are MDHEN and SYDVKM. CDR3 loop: CASSLSGINQPQHF. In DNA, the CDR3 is TGTGCCAGCAGTTTGTCGGGGATCAATCAGCCCCAGCATTTT.

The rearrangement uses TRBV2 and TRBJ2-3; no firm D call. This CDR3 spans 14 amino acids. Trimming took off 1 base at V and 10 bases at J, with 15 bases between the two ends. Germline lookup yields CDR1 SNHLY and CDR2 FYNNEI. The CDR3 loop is CASSEGRLSLAQYF. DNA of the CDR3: TGTGCCAGCAGTGAAGGACGACTCTCTTTGGCGCAGTATTTT.

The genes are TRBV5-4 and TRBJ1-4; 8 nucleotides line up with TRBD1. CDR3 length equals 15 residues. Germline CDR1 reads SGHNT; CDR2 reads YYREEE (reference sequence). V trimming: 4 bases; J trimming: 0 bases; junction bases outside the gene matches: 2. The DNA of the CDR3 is TGTGCCAGCAGCCGACAGGGGTCAACTAATGAAAAACTGTTTTTT. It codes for CASSRQGSTNEKLFF.

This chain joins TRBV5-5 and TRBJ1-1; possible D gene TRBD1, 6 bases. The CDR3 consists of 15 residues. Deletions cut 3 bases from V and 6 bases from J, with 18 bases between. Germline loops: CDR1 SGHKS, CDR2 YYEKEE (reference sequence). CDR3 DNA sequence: TGTGCCAGCAGCTGGGGGTCGGGGGGCAGGGCTGAAGCTTTCTTT. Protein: CASSWGSGGRAEAFF.

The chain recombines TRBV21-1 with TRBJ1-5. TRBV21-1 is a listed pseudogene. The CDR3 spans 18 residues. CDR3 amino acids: CASTLREGCRRADQPQHF. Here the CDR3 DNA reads TGTGCCAGCACCCTTAGGGAGGGGTGTAGAAGGGCCGACCAGCCCCAGCATTTT.

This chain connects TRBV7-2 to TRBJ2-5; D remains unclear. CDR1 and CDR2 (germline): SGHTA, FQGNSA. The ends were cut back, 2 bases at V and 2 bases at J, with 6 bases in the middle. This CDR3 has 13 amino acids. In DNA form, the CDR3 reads TGTGCCAGCAGCTTATGGGCACAAGAGACCCAGTACTTC. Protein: CASSLWAQETQYF. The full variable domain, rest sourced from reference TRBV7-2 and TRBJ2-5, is GAGVSQSPSNKVTEKGKDVELRCDPISGHTALYWYRQSLGQGLEFLIYFQGNSAPDKSGLPSDRFSAERTGGSVSTLTIQRTQQEDSAVYLCASSLWAQETQYFGPGTRLLVL.

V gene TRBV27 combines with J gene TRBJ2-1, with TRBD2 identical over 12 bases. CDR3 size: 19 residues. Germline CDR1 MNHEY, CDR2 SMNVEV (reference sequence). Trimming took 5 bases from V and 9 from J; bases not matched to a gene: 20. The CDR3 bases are TGTGCCAGCAGTCTCTCCACTAGCGGGAGGTCCCGATTGGAGGGTGAGCAGTTCTTC. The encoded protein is CASSLSTSGRSRLEGEQFF.

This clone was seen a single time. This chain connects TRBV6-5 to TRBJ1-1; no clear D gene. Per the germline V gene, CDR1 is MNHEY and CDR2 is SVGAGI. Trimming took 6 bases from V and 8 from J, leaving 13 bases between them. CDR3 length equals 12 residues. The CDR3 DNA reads TGTGCCAGCAGCCGAAGCGGGGAGGAAGCTTTCTTT. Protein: CASSRSGEEAFF.

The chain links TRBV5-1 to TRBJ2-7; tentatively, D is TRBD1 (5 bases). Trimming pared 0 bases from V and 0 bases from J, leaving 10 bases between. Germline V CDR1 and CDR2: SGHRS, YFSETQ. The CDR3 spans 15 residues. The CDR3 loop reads CASSLGQYASYEQYF. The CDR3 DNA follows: TGCGCCAGCAGCTTGGGACAGTACGCCTCCTACGAGCAGTACTTC.

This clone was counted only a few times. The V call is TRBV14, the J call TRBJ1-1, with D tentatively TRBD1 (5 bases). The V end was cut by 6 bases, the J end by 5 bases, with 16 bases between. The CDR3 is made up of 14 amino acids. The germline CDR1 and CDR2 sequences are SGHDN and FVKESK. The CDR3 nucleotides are TGTGCCAGCAGACTCCAGGGTCGTGGTACTGAAGCTTTCTTT. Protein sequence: CASRLQGRGTEAFF.